This T cell receptor (beta chain) was obtained from a study of T cell responses to AZD1222 COVID-19 vaccine. The ends lost 1 base at V and 3 bases at J; junction bases unmatched: 9. Germline-derived CDR1 and CDR2 are SGHVS and FQNEAQ. This CDR3 is built from 16 residues. The method was immunoSEQ multiplex PCR; TCRdb's version includes in-frame clones alone and lacks a portion of them. The sample carries 140,000 to 150,000 clones, about 93% recorded once. The chain employs TRBV7-8 and TRBJ2-7; 7 nucleotides align to TRBD2. Sequenced here: peripheral blood, sampled on day 0 of AZD1222 vaccination. The receptor comes from an adult in good health. The CDR3 sequence is CASSLEIGLDLYEQYF. In DNA, the CDR3 is TGTGCCAGCAGCTTAGAGATCGGACTAGACCTCTACGAGCAGTACTTC.